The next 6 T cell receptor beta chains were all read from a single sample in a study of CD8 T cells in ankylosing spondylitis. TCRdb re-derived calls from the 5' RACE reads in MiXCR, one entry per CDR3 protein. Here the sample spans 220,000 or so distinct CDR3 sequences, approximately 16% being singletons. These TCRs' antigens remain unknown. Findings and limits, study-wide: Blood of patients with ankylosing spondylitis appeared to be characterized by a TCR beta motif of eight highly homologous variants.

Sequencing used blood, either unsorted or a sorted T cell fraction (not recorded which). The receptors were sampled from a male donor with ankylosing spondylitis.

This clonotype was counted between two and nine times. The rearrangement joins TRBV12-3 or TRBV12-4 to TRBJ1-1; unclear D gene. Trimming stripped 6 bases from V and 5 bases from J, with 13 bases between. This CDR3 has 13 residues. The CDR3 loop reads CASSLTVWTEAFF. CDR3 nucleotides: TGTGCCAGCAGCCTCACGGTTTGGACTGAAGCTTTCTTT.

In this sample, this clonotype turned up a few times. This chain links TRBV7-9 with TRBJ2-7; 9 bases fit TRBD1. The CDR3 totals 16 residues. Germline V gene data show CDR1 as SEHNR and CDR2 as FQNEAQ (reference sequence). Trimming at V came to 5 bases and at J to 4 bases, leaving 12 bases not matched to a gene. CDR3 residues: CASSPQAGTGSYEQYF. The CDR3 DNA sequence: TGTGCCAGCAGCCCCCAGGCGGGGACAGGGAGTTACGAGCAGTACTTC.

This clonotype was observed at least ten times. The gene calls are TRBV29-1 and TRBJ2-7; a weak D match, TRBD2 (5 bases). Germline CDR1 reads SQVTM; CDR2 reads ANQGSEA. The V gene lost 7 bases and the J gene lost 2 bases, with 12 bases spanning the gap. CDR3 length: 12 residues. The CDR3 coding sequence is TGCAGCGCCCGGGATGGAACCTACGAGCAGTACTTC. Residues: CSARDGTYEQYF.

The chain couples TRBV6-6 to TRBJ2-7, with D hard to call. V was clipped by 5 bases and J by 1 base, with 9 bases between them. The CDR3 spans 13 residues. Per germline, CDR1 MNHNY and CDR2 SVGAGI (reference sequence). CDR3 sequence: CASSNSESYEQYF. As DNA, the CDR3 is TGTGCCAGCAGTAACAGCGAATCCTACGAGCAGTACTTC.

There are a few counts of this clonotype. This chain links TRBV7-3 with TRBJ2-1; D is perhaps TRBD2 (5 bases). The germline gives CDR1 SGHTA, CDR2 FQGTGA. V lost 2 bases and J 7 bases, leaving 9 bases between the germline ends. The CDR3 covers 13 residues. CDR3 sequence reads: CASSLETGNEQFF. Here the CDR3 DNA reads TGTGCCAGCAGCTTAGAAACGGGGAATGAGCAGTTCTTC.

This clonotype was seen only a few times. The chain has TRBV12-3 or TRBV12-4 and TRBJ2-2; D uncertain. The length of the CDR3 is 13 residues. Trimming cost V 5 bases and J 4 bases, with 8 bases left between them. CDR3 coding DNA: TGTGCCAGCAGTCCCACGAGCACCGGGGAGCTGTTTTTT. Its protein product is CASSPTSTGELFF.